This TCR beta chain was retrieved from a study of T cells after yellow fever vaccination (dated by TCRdb to the late 2010s). In terms of the full investigation: The SMART-Seq v4 Ultra Low Input RNA kit was used to prepare libraries from fractions with low cell numbers. Two healthy male donors made up the cohort, one aged 18 to 30 years and the other aged 30 to 40 years. To follow T-cell clones before and after primary and booster YFV17D yellow fever vaccination, bulk TCR alpha and beta repertoires were sequenced over time. Blood was drawn at multiple timepoints before and after primary and secondary immunization, with bulk PBMC replicates and cell subsets isolated. The full study reports these points: Most clones expanded after primary vaccination were re-detected after the booster (around 96% of CD4 and approximately 88% of CD8), suggesting broad memory maintenance. Because only a couple of donors were included in the study, the extent to which the findings can be generalized is limited. The secondary T-cell response was weaker than the primary response but faster, peaking on day 5 instead of day 15. A small fraction of clonotypes showed up in both the CD4 and CD8 compartments, probably as a result of convergent recombination. Computational filtering was required because FACS-sorted repertoires could contain abundant contaminating clonotypes from the bulk population.

TCR cDNA was synthesized by 5'RACE template switching, through which a universal primer site and unique molecular identifiers were introduced. cDNA synthesis was primed from both the TCR alpha and TCR beta constant segments. Two PCR steps were used to amplify libraries, with sample barcodes and sequencing adapters being added in the second step. Libraries were sequenced on Illumina HiSeq 2500 (2x100 bp) or NovaSeq (2x150 bp). Regarding the original processing steps: Reads were demultiplexed and collapsed into UMI consensus sequences with MIGEC, and V(D)J alignment was performed with MiXCR. Using edgeR on replicate PBMC samples, clonotypes were called vaccine-responding if FDR was below 0.01 and the log2 fold change was above 5 up to day 15. Bulk clonotypes were assigned CD4 or CD8 identity according to which sequenced CD4 or CD8 repertoire held them at higher abundance. The public reads were reanalyzed by TCRdb: fastp trimming at Q25, MiXCR alignment, in-frame beta chains only. Merged by CDR3 protein, the rows form single entries marked with the most common genes and DNA. The V and J calls and clone size are TCRdb's, not the authors'. The sample table holds about 550,000 distinct CDR3 sequences, of which roughly 19% were seen once. The leading ten clones occupy 14% of the sample.

As regards this clonotype: There is no known antigen for this receptor. Base qualities are not at hand, and no much larger clone is one base apart.

From the cysteine up to the phenylalanine, the CDR3 has a length of 15 residues. The only DNA kept is the CDR3, 45 bases in frame from the first base. Via the germline V gene, CDR1 is SGHDN and CDR2 FVKESK. The junction shows trimming of 0 bases on V and 1 base on J, plus 9 bases between the germline ends. The treatment or condition tag for this specimen amounts to: live attenuated yellow fever vaccine strain. At each blood-draw timepoint, two biological replicates of bulk PBMCs were obtained. A standard Ficoll-Paque protocol was used to isolate PBMCs from peripheral blood. TriZol was used to extract RNA from bulk PBMCs, CD4 and CD8 fractions, and dextramer-positive and dextramer-negative fractions.

Recombination linked TRBV14 to TRBJ2-5, with the D gene not clear enough to name. The TCR originated in a man younger than 40 who received the YFV17D yellow fever vaccine. This sample comprised PBMCs, obtained 15 days after the yellow fever booster vaccination. The CDR3 protein is CASSQDPNSQETQYF. DNA sequence: TGTGCCAGCAGCCAAGATCCGAACAGCCAAGAGACCCAGTACTTC. The CDR3 plus the reference TRBV14 and TRBJ2-5 genes for the other parts give the full variable domain: EAGVTQFPSHSVIEKGQTVTLRCDPISGHDNLYWYRRVMGKEIKFLLHFVKESKQDESGMPNNRFLAERTGGTYSTLKVQPAELEDSGVYFCASSQDPNSQETQYFGPGTRLLVL.